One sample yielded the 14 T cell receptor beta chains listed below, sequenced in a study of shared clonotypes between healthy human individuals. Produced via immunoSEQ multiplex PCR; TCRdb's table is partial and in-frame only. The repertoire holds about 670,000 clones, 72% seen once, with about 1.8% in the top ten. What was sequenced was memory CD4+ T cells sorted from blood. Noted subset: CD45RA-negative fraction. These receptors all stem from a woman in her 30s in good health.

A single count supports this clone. Here the CDR3 DNA reads TGTGCCAGCAGCTTGGGTTTGGGGGAGACCCAGTACTTC. The encoded protein is CASSLGLGETQYF. This rearrangement joins TRBV5-4 to TRBJ2-5; D uncertain. The germline gives CDR1 SGHNT, CDR2 YYREEE (reference sequence). V lost 0 bases to trimming and J lost 5 bases, with 8 bases between them. The CDR3 is 13 residues long.

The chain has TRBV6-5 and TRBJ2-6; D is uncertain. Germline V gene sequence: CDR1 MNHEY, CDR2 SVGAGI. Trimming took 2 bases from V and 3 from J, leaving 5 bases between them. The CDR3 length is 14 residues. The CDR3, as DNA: TGTGCCAGCAGTTACAGGGATGGGGCCAACGTCCTGACTTTC. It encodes CASSYRDGANVLTF.

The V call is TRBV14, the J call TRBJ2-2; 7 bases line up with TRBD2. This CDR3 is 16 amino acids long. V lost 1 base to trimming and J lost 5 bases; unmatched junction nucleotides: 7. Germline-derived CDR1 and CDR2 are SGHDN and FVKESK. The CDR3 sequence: CASSQVGGSRTGELFF. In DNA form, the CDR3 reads TGTGCCAGCAGCCAAGTAGGCGGGAGCCGAACCGGGGAGCTGTTTTTT.

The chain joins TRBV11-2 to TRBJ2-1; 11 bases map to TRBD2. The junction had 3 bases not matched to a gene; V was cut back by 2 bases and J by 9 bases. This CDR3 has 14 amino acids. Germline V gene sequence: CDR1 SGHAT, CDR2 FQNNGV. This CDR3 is CASSLILAGGEQFF. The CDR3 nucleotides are TGTGCCAGCAGCTTAATCCTAGCGGGAGGTGAGCAGTTCTTC.

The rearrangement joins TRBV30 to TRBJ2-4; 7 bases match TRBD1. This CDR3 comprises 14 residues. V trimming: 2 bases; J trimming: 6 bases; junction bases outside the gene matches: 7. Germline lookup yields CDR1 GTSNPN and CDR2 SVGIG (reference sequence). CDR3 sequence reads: CAWSSGGGGNIQYF. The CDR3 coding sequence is TGTGCCTGGAGTTCAGGGGGTGGTGGAAACATTCAGTACTTC.

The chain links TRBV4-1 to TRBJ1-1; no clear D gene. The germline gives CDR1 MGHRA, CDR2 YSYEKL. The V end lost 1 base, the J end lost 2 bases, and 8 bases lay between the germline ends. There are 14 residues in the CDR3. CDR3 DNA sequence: TGCGCCAGCAGCCAAGGGGAATATAACACTGAAGCTTTCTTT. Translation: CASSQGEYNTEAFF.

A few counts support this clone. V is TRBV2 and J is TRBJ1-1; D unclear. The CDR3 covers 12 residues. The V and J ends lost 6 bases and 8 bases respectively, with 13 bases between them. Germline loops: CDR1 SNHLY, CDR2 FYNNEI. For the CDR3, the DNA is TGTGCCAGCAGACTCCCGGGTAGGGAAGCTTTCTTT. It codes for CASRLPGREAFF.

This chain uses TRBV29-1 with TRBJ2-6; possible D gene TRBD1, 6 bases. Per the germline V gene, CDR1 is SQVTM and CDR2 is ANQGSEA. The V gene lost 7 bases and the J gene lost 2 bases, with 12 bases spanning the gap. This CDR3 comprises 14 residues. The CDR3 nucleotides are TGCAGCGCCACCACAGGGCCTGGGGCCAACGTCCTGACTTTC. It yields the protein CSATTGPGANVLTF.

The CDR3 reads CASSQIERVGETQYF. The DNA of the CDR3 is TGTGCCAGCAGCCAAATTGAAAGGGTCGGAGAGACCCAGTACTTC. V and J are TRBV28 and TRBJ2-5; D is uncertain. Trimming took off 6 bases at V and 4 bases at J, with 18 bases between the two ends. Germline V CDR1 and CDR2: MDHEN, SYDVKM. The CDR3 is made up of 15 amino acids.

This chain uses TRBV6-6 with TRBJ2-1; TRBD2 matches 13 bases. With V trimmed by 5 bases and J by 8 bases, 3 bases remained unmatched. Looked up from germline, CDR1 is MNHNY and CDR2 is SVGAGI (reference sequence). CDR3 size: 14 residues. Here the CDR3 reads CASSDGLAGDEQFF. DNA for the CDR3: TGTGCCAGCAGTGACGGACTAGCGGGAGATGAGCAGTTCTTC.

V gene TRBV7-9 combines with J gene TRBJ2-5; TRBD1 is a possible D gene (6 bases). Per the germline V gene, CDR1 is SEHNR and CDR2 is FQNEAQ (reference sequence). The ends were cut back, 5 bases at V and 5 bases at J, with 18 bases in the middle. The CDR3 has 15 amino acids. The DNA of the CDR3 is TGTGCCAGCAGCCAGAGCTCACAGGGCCGGGAGACCCAGTACTTC. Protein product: CASSQSSQGRETQYF.

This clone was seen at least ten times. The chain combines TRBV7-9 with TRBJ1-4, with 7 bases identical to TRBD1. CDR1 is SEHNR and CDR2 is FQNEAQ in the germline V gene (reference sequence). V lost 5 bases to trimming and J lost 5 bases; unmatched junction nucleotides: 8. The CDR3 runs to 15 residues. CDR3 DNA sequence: TGTGCCAGCAGCCCCTACAGGGGAGGGAATGAAAAACTGTTTTTT. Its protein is CASSPYRGGNEKLFF. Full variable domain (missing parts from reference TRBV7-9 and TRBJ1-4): DTGVSQNPRHKITKRGQNVTFRCDPISEHNRLYWYRQTLGQGPEFLTYFQNEAQLEKSRLLSDRFSAERPKGSFSTLEIQRTEQGDSAMYLCASSPYRGGNEKLFFGSGTQLSVL.

CDR3: CASSPPTSGTDTQYF. The CDR3, as DNA: TGTGCCAGCTCACCACCCACTAGCGGCACAGATACGCAGTATTTT. This chain joins TRBV18 and TRBJ2-3, with TRBD2 matching over 7 bases. CDR1 and CDR2 from the germline V gene are KGHSH and LQKENI. The CDR3 runs to 15 residues. V was clipped by 0 bases and J by 1 base; unmatched bases: 1.

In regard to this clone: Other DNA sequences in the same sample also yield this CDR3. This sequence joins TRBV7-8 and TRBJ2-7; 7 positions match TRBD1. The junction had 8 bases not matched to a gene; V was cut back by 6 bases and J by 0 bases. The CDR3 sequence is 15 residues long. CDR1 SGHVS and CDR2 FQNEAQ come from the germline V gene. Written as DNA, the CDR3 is TGTGCCAGCAGTTTACCGGGGACAGTCTCCTACGAGCAGTACTTC. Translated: CASSLPGTVSYEQYF.